The clone carrying this T cell receptor (beta chain) was observed a few times. Its antigen is as yet unknown. The data were produced by immunoSEQ multiplex PCR, yet TCRdb's version contains in-frame clones alone and is incomplete. This table holds 800,000 to 1,200,000 clones, 75% to 80% found once. The sample originates from a study of shared clonotypes between healthy human individuals. About the study: Per donor, three plates held CD4 naive cells, three held CD4 memory, two held CD8 naive and one held CD8 memory. General observations from the study: Shared clonotypes: approximately 5% naive CD4, around 3.5% naive CD8, less than 2.5% memory CD4, more than 0.3% memory CD8.

V lost 4 bases and J lost 5; bases outside the gene matches: 7. CDR3 size: 15 residues. In germline, CDR1 is SGHRS, CDR2 YFSETQ. The sequencing input was memory CD4+ T cells from PBMCs. As to subset: CD45RA-negative fraction. The V gene is TRBV5-1, the J gene TRBJ2-2; 8 bases map to TRBD1. The sequence came from a man younger than 30 in good health. Some clones in this sample may be carry-over from other donors' samples. The CDR3 spells CASSTRQGSTGELFF. The CDR3 DNA reads TGCGCCAGCAGCACCCGACAGGGGTCGACCGGGGAGCTGTTTTTT.